What follows are 23 T cell receptor beta chains derived from one specimen sequenced in a study of T cells after yellow fever vaccination. TCRdb reprocessed the 5' RACE reads with MiXCR, giving one entry per CDR3 protein. The sample has just under 600,000 distinct CDR3 sequences, roughly 14% seen once. The sample consisted of PBMCs, taken on the day of the yellow fever booster vaccination. Source of these receptors: a man aged 25 to 40 who received the YFV17D yellow fever vaccine.

The chain links TRBV2 to TRBJ2-1; D not resolved. CDR1 is SNHLY, CDR2 FYNNEI, per germline. Trimming left V 10 bases short and J 6 bases short, with 13 bases between. This CDR3 spans 12 amino acids. The CDR3 DNA reads as TGTGCCACCACGCTCACTCTCAATGAGCAGTTCTTC. Protein sequence: CATTLTLNEQFF.

The V gene is TRBV11-1, the J gene TRBJ2-5, with 10 nucleotides matching TRBD1. The CDR3 is 18 residues long. CDR1 SGHAT and CDR2 FQDESV come from the germline V gene (reference sequence). V shed 5 bases and J 1 base; nucleotides not matched to a gene: 13. In DNA form, the CDR3 reads TGTGCCAGCAGCACCCCCCTCGGGGACAGGGGCCCCCAAGAGACCCAGTACTTC. This codes for CASSTPLGDRGPQETQYF.

This chain uses TRBV28 with TRBJ2-7; unclear D gene. Trimming stripped 6 bases from V and 3 bases from J, with 6 bases between. Per the germline V gene, CDR1 is MDHEN and CDR2 is SYDVKM. The length of the CDR3 is 11 residues. CDR3 bases: TGTGCCAGCAGAAAATACTACGAGCAGTACTTC. It specifies CASRKYYEQYF.

This clonotype was detected only a few times. The chain couples TRBV6-2 or TRBV6-3 to TRBJ2-1, with TRBD2 matching 7 bases. This CDR3 is 15 amino acids long. Germline CDR1 reads MNHEY; CDR2 reads SVGEGT. With V trimmed by 0 bases and J by 4 bases, 3 bases remained unmatched. The CDR3 protein is CASSYSRGIYNEQFF. DNA of the CDR3: TGTGCCAGCAGTTACTCGCGGGGGATATACAATGAGCAGTTCTTC.

The chain has TRBV20-1 and TRBJ2-3, with 8 bases lining up with TRBD1. The CDR3 totals 12 residues. Germline V lookup: CDR1 DFQATT, CDR2 SNEGSKA (reference sequence). CDR3 sequence: CRVGQGGDTQYF. The CDR3 coding sequence is TGCAGAGTTGGACAGGGTGGAGATACGCAGTATTTT.

J is TRBJ1-1 and V is TRBV27; the match to TRBD1 covers 12 bases. The CDR3 consists of 16 residues. The germline V gene has CDR1 MNHEY and CDR2 SMNVEV (reference sequence). V dropped 5 bases and J dropped 6; count of bases not matched to a gene: 10. CDR3 bases: TGTGCCAGCAGTCAAGGGACAGGGGGCGGTCTTTCTGAAGCTTTCTTT. Its translation is CASSQGTGGGLSEAFF.

V gene TRBV4-3 combines with J gene TRBJ2-7, with D perhaps matching TRBD2 (5 bases). V was shortened by 1 base and J by 1 base, with 8 bases between the two germline ends. The CDR3 is 14 residues long. CDR1 LGHNA and CDR2 YSLEER come from the germline V gene. The CDR3 region is CASSQVTGSYEQYF. Written as DNA, the CDR3 is TGCGCCAGCAGCCAAGTCACGGGGTCCTACGAGCAGTACTTC.

CDR3: CASSLAGEDEQFF. In DNA, the CDR3 is TGTGCCAGCAGCTTAGCTGGGGAGGATGAGCAGTTCTTC. The chain is built from TRBV7-9 and TRBJ2-1; D perhaps matches TRBD2 (6 bases). Germline CDR1 reads SEHNR; CDR2 reads FQNEAQ (reference sequence). CDR3 length: 13 residues. Between the trimmed V and J ends, which lost 0 bases and 8 bases, there was a span of 8 bases.

This clonotype was detected many times. The junction departs from germline at one end; a sequencing error may be responsible. The chain joins TRBV7-2 to TRBJ2-5; either TRBD1 or TRBD2 may fit D (5 bases each). The J call may not be correct, given that the DNA end is closer to TRBJ2-3. This CDR3 region has 11 residues. Looked up from germline, CDR1 is SGHTA and CDR2 is FQGNSA. In nucleotides, the CDR3 is TGTGCCAGCAGTTTAGAGGGGACGCAGTATTTT. This gives the protein CASSLEGTQYF.

This clonotype was detected only a few times. DNA of the CDR3: TGTGCCAGCAGTTCCTCAGGGTTCGAAGCTTTCTTT. Translated, it gives CASSSSGFEAFF. The J gene is TRBJ1-1, the V gene TRBV28; TRBD1 might be the D (5 bases). Per germline, CDR1 MDHEN and CDR2 SYDVKM. V was trimmed by 4 bases and J by 8 bases, leaving 11 bases between them. CDR3 size: 12 residues.

This chain links TRBV12-3 or TRBV12-4 with TRBJ2-7; D call uncertain. This CDR3 is built from 14 residues. Trimming removed 1 base at V and 2 bases at J, with 9 bases between. The CDR3 DNA follows: TGTGCCAGCAGTTTAGGCCAGGAAACCTACGAGCAGTACTTC. It encodes CASSLGQETYEQYF.

This clonotype has more than one count but fewer than ten. This sequence joins TRBV4-3 and TRBJ2-5; TRBD2 agrees at 13 bases. Per the germline V gene, CDR1 is LGHNA and CDR2 is YSLEER. This CDR3 comprises 15 residues. Unmatched junction bases numbered 5, after V lost 6 bases and J lost 4 bases. This CDR3 is CASRPGLAGLETQYF. CDR3 DNA sequence: TGCGCCAGCAGACCGGGACTAGCGGGATTAGAGACCCAGTACTTC.

This clonotype was seen many times. The chain recombines TRBV20-1 with TRBJ2-5; D gene uncertain. Trimming removed 6 bases from V and 3 bases from J, with 20 bases in between. Germline V gene sequence: CDR1 DFQATT, CDR2 SNEGSKA (reference sequence). CDR3 length: 15 amino acids. This CDR3 reads CSAATAETWKETQYF. The DNA of the CDR3 is TGCAGTGCAGCAACGGCGGAGACCTGGAAAGAGACCCAGTACTTC.

For the CDR3, the DNA is TGTGCCACCAGCAGAGGTTTTTATAGCAATCAGCCCCAGCATTTT. It codes for CATSRGFYSNQPQHF. The chain combines TRBV15 with TRBJ1-5; unclear D gene. Germline V gives CDR1 LNHNV, CDR2 YYDKDF (reference sequence). There are 15 residues in the CDR3. Trimming stripped 1 base from V and 0 bases from J, with 7 bases between. Combining the CDR3 with reference TRBV15 and TRBJ1-5 gives the whole variable domain DAMVIQNPRYQVTQFGKPVTLSCSQTLNHNVMYWYQQKSSQAPKLLFHYYDKDFNNEADTPDNFQSRRPNTSFCFLDIRSPGLGDTAMYLCATSRGFYSNQPQHFGDGTRLSIL.

This chain links TRBV5-6 with TRBJ2-7, with unresolved D. Germline V gene lookup returns CDR1 SGHDT and CDR2 YYEEEE. Trimming shortened V by 5 bases and J by 6 bases, and 12 bases separated the two germline ends. The CDR3 is 12 amino acids. CDR3 nucleotide sequence: TGTGCCAGCAGAAAGGGCCTGGGCGAGCAGTACTTC. Its translation is CASRKGLGEQYF.

This clonotype was recorded a few times. The rearrangement links TRBV29-1 to TRBJ2-7, with unresolved D. Germline CDR1 and CDR2: SQVTM and ANQGSEA. Trimming pared 6 bases from V and 4 bases from J, leaving 19 bases between. The CDR3 contains 14 residues. This chain's CDR3 is CSVITAKGSYEQYF. The DNA of the CDR3 is TGCAGCGTAATAACAGCCAAAGGCAGTTACGAGCAGTACTTC.

This CDR3 reads CASSLESRRGANEQFF. The CDR3 coding sequence is TGTGCCAGCAGCTTAGAGTCGCGGAGAGGGGCCAATGAGCAGTTCTTC. This rearrangement joins TRBV11-2 to TRBJ2-1, with D possibly called TRBD1 or TRBD2 (5 bases each). The CDR3 extends over 16 amino acids. CDR1 and CDR2 from the germline V gene are SGHAT and FQNNGV. The V end lost 0 bases, the J end lost 6 bases, and 15 bases lay between the germline ends. Using reference TRBV11-2 and TRBJ2-1 for the parts outside the CDR3, the full variable domain is EAGVAQSPRYKIIEKRQSVAFWCNPISGHATLYWYQQILGQGPKLLIQFQNNGVVDDSQLPKDRFSAERLKGVDSTLKIQPAKLEDSAVYLCASSLESRRGANEQFFGPGTRLTVL.

The CDR3: CASSSERDEQFF. The CDR3 DNA follows: TGTGCCAGCAGCTCCGAACGTGATGAGCAGTTCTTC. The chain couples TRBV6-6 to TRBJ2-1; D not certain. CDR1 MNHNY and CDR2 SVGAGI come from the germline V gene (reference sequence). This CDR3 is built from 12 residues. V lost 6 bases, J lost 8 bases, and 11 bases lay in between.

The V gene is TRBV20-1, the J gene TRBJ2-2; 8 nucleotides line up with TRBD2. Germline V gene data show CDR1 as DFQATT and CDR2 as SNEGSKA (reference sequence). With V trimmed by 0 bases and J by 4 bases, 16 bases remained unmatched. This CDR3 spans 19 amino acids. The CDR3 region is CSAREIGLAGKLGTGELFF. DNA for the CDR3: TGCAGTGCTAGAGAAATAGGGTTAGCGGGAAAGTTGGGCACCGGGGAGCTGTTTTTT.

The chain uses TRBV2 and TRBJ2-3; 9 bases are a match to TRBD1. V lost 6 bases and J lost 2; bases outside the gene matches: 6. The CDR3 covers 15 residues. Germline V gene lookup returns CDR1 SNHLY and CDR2 FYNNEI. DNA for the CDR3: TGTGCCAGCAGAACGGGACAGGGCTCCACAGATACGCAGTATTTT. Amino acids: CASRTGQGSTDTQYF.

V usage is TRBV7-9 and J usage is TRBJ2-7; D is uncertain. There are 16 residues in the CDR3. Looked up from germline, CDR1 is SEHNR and CDR2 is FQNEAQ (reference sequence). V was pared by 5 bases and J by 3 bases, with 20 bases between. CDR3 amino acids: CASSLYSLPGYYEQYF. DNA of the CDR3: TGTGCCAGCAGCCTCTACTCACTACCCGGGTACTACGAGCAGTACTTC.

This rearrangement joins TRBV20-1 to TRBJ2-7; the match to TRBD1 covers 7 bases. V gave up 0 bases and J gave up 4 bases; unmatched junction bases: 3. The CDR3 has 13 amino acids. Germline V gives CDR1 DFQATT, CDR2 SNEGSKA (reference sequence). The CDR3 DNA is TGCAGTGCTAGAGAAGGGACAGATTACGAGCAGTACTTC. Translation: CSAREGTDYEQYF.

In nucleotides, the CDR3 is TGCGCCAGCAGCAGTGTGGGATCAACTTATACCGGGGAGCTGTTTTTT. This codes for CASSSVGSTYTGELFF. The gene calls are TRBV5-1 and TRBJ2-2; D not resolved. The germline gives CDR1 SGHRS, CDR2 YFSETQ. The CDR3 spans 16 residues. V was clipped by 4 bases and J by 5 bases, with 18 bases between them.